This TCR beta chain was identified in a study of regulatory T cells in long-lasting Graves disease. Regarding the study as a whole: Those with persistent disease had in common more public clonotypes (around 2,700) than new patients (roughly 970). Favored usage of TRBV28, TRBJ1-2 and TRBJ2-5 was recorded in persistent disease.

Described time point: persistent/refractory GD, antithyroid drugs over 5 years with positive TRAb. There was RNA extracted from PBMCs, and the TCR library was made from it. Libraries of TCR beta came from iRepertoire HTBI primers plus Arm-PCR of CDR3 regions. Authors' processing steps: Identification across samples found approximately 60 TRBV and 15 or so TRBJ segments. TCRdb recomputed calls from the multiplex PCR reads with MiXCR, one row per CDR3 protein. The V and J calls reflect TCRdb's pipeline rather than the authors' work. Of around 300,000 distinct CDR3 sequences listed, around 23% are singletons. This clonotype was counted ten times or more. The antigen remains undetermined. Germline CDR1 is SGHAT and CDR2 is FQDESV (reference sequence). V lost 5 bases and J 1 base, leaving 9 bases between the germline ends. This CDR3 has 15 residues.

V gene TRBV11-1 combines with J gene TRBJ2-6, with a weak D call TRBD2 (5 bases). The TCR comes from a female donor with Graves disease. Specimen: peripheral blood mononuclear cells (PBMCs), collected when the disease was refractory, from a patient treated with antithyroid drugs. The CDR3 DNA is TGTGCCAGCAGCCAACGGGGATCTGGGGCCAACGTCCTGACTTTC. Its translation is CASSQRGSGANVLTF. Together with reference TRBV11-1 and TRBJ2-6, the CDR3 gives the full variable domain: EAEVAQSPRYKITEKSQAVAFWCDPISGHATLYWYRQILGQGPELLVQFQDESVVDDSQLPKDRFSAERLKGVDSTLKIQPAELGDSAMYLCASSQRGSGANVLTFGAGSRLTVL.